The rows below give T cell receptor beta chains drawn from one sample of a study of shared clonotypes between healthy human individuals. TCRdb's copy holds only in-frame clones and misses some; the assay was immunoSEQ multiplex PCR. This sample has roughly 2.5 million clones, with around 94% found just once. The sequenced material came from naive CD4+ T cells sorted from blood. Every receptor here comes from a man between 18 and 35 years old in good health. Both conserved end residues are part of each CDR3. D genes are given only for firm matches. Only part of the rows carry a size: once, few, many, or a class if the clone is expanded.

NA,TRBV6-6,TRBJ2-7,NA,TGTGCCAGCAGGGGGTCGTGGGGCCACGAGCAGTACTTC,CASRGSWGHEQYF
NA,TRBV7-2,TRBJ2-7,NA,TGTGCCAGCAGCGTACGGGGCTCTTCCTACGAGCAGTACTTC,CASSVRGSSYEQYF
NA,TRBV5-1,TRBJ2-7,NA,TGCGCCAGCAGCGCCCAGGGCGGGGGCAACGAGCAGTACTTC,CASSAQGGGNEQYF
NA,TRBV19,TRBJ2-3,TRBD1,TGTGCCAGTAGCAGACAGGGCTCTACTAGCACAGATACGCAGTATTTT,CASSRQGSTSTDTQYF
NA,TRBV6-1,TRBJ2-3,TRBD2,TGTGCCAGCAGTGGACCAGCGGGGGGCGGCACAGATACGCAGTATTTT,CASSGPAGGGTDTQYF
NA,TRBV6-1,TRBJ2-2,NA,TGTGCCAGCAGTGGGGCCGGGACAACCACCGGGGAGCTGTTTTTT,CASSGAGTTTGELFF
NA,TRBV6-6,TRBJ2-3,TRBD2,TGTGCCAGCAGTCTAGCGGGGGGCCTCACAGATACGCAGTATTTT,CASSLAGGLTDTQYF
NA,TRBV28,TRBJ2-7,NA,TGTGCCAGCAGTTTCCTGGTGAGCTCCTACGAGCAGTACTTC,CASSFLVSSYEQYF
NA,TRBV6-1,TRBJ2-1,TRBD1,TGTGCCAGCAGTGAATCGGGGACAGGGCTGTTCTTC,CASSESGTGLFF
NA,TRBV10-1,TRBJ2-2,NA,TGCGCCAGCAGTGAGTCAGCCGAAGGGCTGTTTTTT,CASSESAEGLFF
few,TRBV7-9,TRBJ1-5,TRBD1,TGTGCCAGCAGTCTTGGACAGGGCGAAGGTCGGCCCCAGCATTTT,CASSLGQGEGRPQHF